The 14 T cell receptor beta chains listed next were all sequenced from one sample in a study of T-cell memory formation after mild COVID-19 (dated by TCRdb to about 2021). To prepare the library, 5' RACE was applied. The sequencing machine was an Illumina NovaSeq 6000. The public reads were quality trimmed at Q25 with fastp and then assembled into clones with MiXCR by TCRdb, keeping productive beta chains. Every CDR3 protein is listed once, alongside the most common genes and DNA of its rows. For this sample the table gives about 450,000 distinct CDR3 sequences, of which 20% to 30% were detected only once. 13% of the sample is taken by the ten largest. What was sequenced was PBMCs or a T cell subset sorted from them (not recorded which). These receptor sequences come from an adult woman who had mild COVID-19 (a few samples of this study predate the infection). The sample titles of this study are shuffled in the database, so cell type and time point are left out; the donor was told from shared clones.

The chain couples TRBV28 to TRBJ2-2, with D possibly being TRBD1 (7 bases). Germline V gene sequence: CDR1 MDHEN, CDR2 SYDVKM. The CDR3 has 18 amino acids. Between the trimmed V and J ends, which lost 3 bases and 5 bases, there was a span of 22 bases. The CDR3 sequence is CASSFRNRGGGLTGELFF. CDR3 bases: TGTGCCAGCAGTTTTAGGAACAGGGGAGGTGGTCTAACCGGGGAGCTGTTTTTT.

This clonotype was seen only a few times. The gene calls are TRBV20-1 and TRBJ2-7; 8 bases are a match to TRBD2. The germline V gene encodes CDR1 DFQATT and CDR2 SNEGSKA (reference sequence). The CDR3 length is 13 residues. Trimming at V came to 6 bases and at J to 5 bases, leaving 9 bases not matched to a gene. The CDR3 sequence is CSAPLAGGNEQYF. The CDR3 DNA reads TGCAGTGCCCCACTGGCGGGAGGAAACGAGCAGTACTTC.

The V and J genes are TRBV7-9 and TRBJ2-3, with 12 bases lining up with TRBD2. CDR1 is SEHNR and CDR2 is FQNEAQ in the germline V gene (reference sequence). The V gene end was trimmed by 3 bases and the J gene end by 1 base; junction bases not matched to a gene: 2. The CDR3 is 16 amino acids. The CDR3 is CASSFGLAGRTDTQYF. The CDR3 DNA is TGTGCCAGCAGCTTTGGACTAGCGGGACGCACAGATACGCAGTATTTT.

The chain links TRBV29-1 to TRBJ2-4; D is possibly TRBD2 (7 bases). The CDR3 runs 15 residues. Germline V gene data show CDR1 as SQVTM and CDR2 as ANQGSEA. Deletions cut 2 bases from V and 0 bases from J, with 11 bases between. In DNA form, the CDR3 reads TGCAGCGTTGAATGGGGGGGGCTAGCCAAAAACATTCAGTACTTC. Translated: CSVEWGGLAKNIQYF.

Here the CDR3 reads CASSNRGTVTPFDKNIQYF. The CDR3 DNA reads as TGTGCCAGCAGCAATCGCGGGACTGTCACCCCCTTTGACAAAAACATTCAGTACTTC. V and J are TRBV21-1 and TRBJ2-4; TRBD2, as called in the table, went unchecked against the DNA. TRBV21-1 is annotated as a pseudogene. The CDR3 contains 19 residues.

This sequence joins TRBV4-3 and TRBJ2-2, with D perhaps TRBD2 (7 bases). The length of the CDR3 is 16 residues. Germline CDR1 is LGHNA and CDR2 is YSLEER. Trimming removed 4 bases at V and 1 base at J, with 13 bases between. CDR3 nucleotide sequence: TGCGCCAGCAGCCGGGGGGGCAGGGGGAACACCGGGGAGCTGTTTTTT. This translates into CASSRGGRGNTGELFF.

The V call is TRBV7-3, the J call TRBJ1-1; D call uncertain. There are 13 residues in the CDR3. Trimming shortened V by 3 bases and J by 1 base, and 6 bases separated the two germline ends. CDR1 and CDR2 (germline): SGHTA, FQGTGA. For the CDR3, the DNA is TGTGCCAGCAGCTTGCTCCCGAACACTGAAGCTTTCTTT. Translation gives CASSLLPNTEAFF.

This clonotype was observed a handful of times. V gene TRBV3-1 combines with J gene TRBJ2-7; perhaps TRBD2 as D (5 bases). V shed 1 base and J shed 6 bases, with 10 bases lying between them. From germline, CDR1 is LGHDT and CDR2 YNNKEL (reference sequence). CDR3 length equals 13 residues. The CDR3 spells CASSQAGWREQYF. For the CDR3, the DNA is TGTGCCAGCAGCCAAGCGGGGTGGCGCGAGCAGTACTTC.

The genes are TRBV25-1 and TRBJ2-5; D call uncertain. V was trimmed by 1 base and J by 5 bases, leaving 8 bases between them. Germline V CDR1 and CDR2: MGHDK, SYGVNS. The CDR3 is made up of 13 amino acids. CDR3 residues: CASSESSGETQYF. DNA of the CDR3: TGTGCCAGCAGTGAATCTTCTGGGGAGACCCAGTACTTC.

This clonotype was found many times. This sequence joins TRBV5-1 and TRBJ2-2; TRBD1 is a possible D gene (5 bases). CDR3 length: 13 amino acids. V shed 3 bases and J shed 4 bases, with 7 bases lying between them. Germline CDR1 SGHRS, CDR2 YFSETQ. The CDR3 here is CASSSDITGELFF. Here the CDR3 DNA reads TGCGCCAGCAGCTCGGACATCACCGGGGAGCTGTTTTTT.

This clonotype was counted many times. CDR3 DNA sequence: TGCGCCAGCAGCCAAGAACCGGCTAGAGGCAGGGATGGTTTTAGTGAGCAGTTCTTC. It translates to CASSQEPARGRDGFSEQFF. This chain links TRBV4-1 with TRBJ2-1; a weak D match, TRBD1 (5 bases). This CDR3 has 19 residues. V was pared by 0 bases and J by 9 bases, with 27 bases between. CDR1 is MGHRA, CDR2 YSYEKL, per germline.

This clonotype was seen many times. The chain has TRBV24-1 and TRBJ2-3; D ambiguous. The germline gives CDR1 KGHDR, CDR2 SFDVKD. The CDR3 is 13 residues long. The germline V and J ends were trimmed by 7 bases and 5 bases, with 12 bases remaining between them. The chain's CDR3 is CATSATVRDTQYF. The CDR3 coding sequence is TGTGCCACCAGCGCGACCGTAAGAGATACGCAGTATTTT.

This clonotype turned up a few times. This sequence joins TRBV29-1 and TRBJ2-1; no clear D gene. V was trimmed by 4 bases and J by 5 bases, leaving 18 bases between them. The CDR3 totals 15 residues. Germline V gene lookup returns CDR1 SQVTM and CDR2 ANQGSEA. This CDR3 reads CSVAKVAPSNNEQFF. CDR3 coding DNA: TGCAGCGTTGCGAAGGTTGCTCCTTCGAACAATGAGCAGTTCTTC.

The CDR3 bases are TGTGCCAGCAGTTACGACAGGTCAGGCAATCAGCCCCAGCATTTT. Protein: CASSYDRSGNQPQHF. The chain joins TRBV6-5 to TRBJ1-5; perhaps TRBD1 as D (6 bases). The germline gives CDR1 MNHEY, CDR2 SVGAGI. V was pared by 2 bases and J by 2 bases, with 10 bases between. This CDR3 is 15 amino acids long.